This T cell receptor (beta chain) was documented in a study of shared clonotypes between healthy human individuals. CDR1 is MNHNY, CDR2 SVGAGI, per germline (reference sequence). Trimming shortened V by 2 bases and J by 5 bases, and 18 bases separated the two germline ends. This CDR3 comprises 16 residues. Sequencing used immunoSEQ multiplex PCR; TCRdb keeps in-frame clones, though not all of them. The sample carries 2,500,000 or so clones, roughly 90% recorded once. The TCR was taken from a man between 18 and 29 years old in good health. Some clones in this sample may be carry-over from other donors' samples. This chain links TRBV6-6 with TRBJ1-1; D gene uncertain. The sample comprised naive CD4+ T cells from PBMCs. This sample's subset: CD45RA+ positively selected. CDR3 nucleotide sequence: TGTGCCAGCAGTTACGGTTTTTCGCTCGGGAGAACTGAAGCTTTCTTT. This codes for CASSYGFSLGRTEAFF.